A selection of T cell receptor beta chains follows, all from one sample in a study of control samples from healthy donors and cancer patients. Sequencing was performed with immunoSEQ multiplex PCR; in TCRdb, only in-frame clones are kept and a portion is missing. The top ten hold over 0.75% of the sample, which has 100,000 or so clones, approximately 93% seen once. Sequencing used blood. All receptors come from a woman between 25 and 40 years old in good health. The CDR3 runs from the conserved cysteine through the conserved F or W. The D gene is left open where the match is weak. Rows give clone size only sometimes, using once, few, many, or a class for an expanded clone.

length,size,D,V,J,CDR3,DNA
12,once,-,TRBV5-1,TRBJ1-1,CASSGQNTEAFF,TGCGCCAGCAGCGGCCAGAACACTGAAGCTTTCTTT
14,-,-,TRBV5-1,TRBJ1-4,CASSLGRLNEKLFF,TGCGCCAGCAGCTTGGGTCGGCTTAATGAAAAACTGTTTTTT
15,-,TRBD1,TRBV7-3,TRBJ1-1,CASSKDRVAGTEAFF,TGTGCCAGCAGCAAAGACAGGGTCGCCGGCACTGAAGCTTTCTTT
13,-,-,TRBV30,TRBJ2-7,CAWSLIFSYEQYF,TGTGCCTGGAGTCTAATCTTCTCCTACGAGCAGTACTTC
14,few,-,TRBV6-4,TRBJ2-2,CASSDSQHTGELFF,TGTGCCAGCAGTGACTCCCAGCACACCGGGGAGCTGTTTTTT
13,-,-,TRBV25-1,TRBJ1-3,CASSEFGGNTIYF,TGTGCCAGCAGTGAATTTGGCGGAAACACCATATATTTT
16,-,-,TRBV25-1,TRBJ2-4,CASSATSTTDKNIQYF,TGTGCCAGCAGTGCCACCTCGACTACTGACAAAAACATTCAGTACTTC
12,-,-,TRBV12-3/TRBV12-4,TRBJ1-2,CASSFSYYGYTF,TGTGCCAGCAGTTTCAGCTATTATGGCTACACCTTC
16,-,TRBD1,TRBV24-1,TRBJ2-1,CATSDVGQGLDNEQFF,TGTGCCACCAGTGATGTGGGACAGGGGTTAGACAATGAGCAGTTCTTC
20,few,TRBD1,TRBV10-3,TRBJ1-5,CAISESTGQGISYSNQPQHF,TGTGCCATCAGTGAGTCTACCGGACAGGGAATCTCCTATAGCAATCAGCCCCAGCATTTT
16,-,-,TRBV7-7,TRBJ2-1,CASSLGRLVSYNEQFF,TGTGCCAGCAGCTTGGGGAGACTAGTTTCCTACAATGAGCAGTTCTTC
13,-,TRBD1,TRBV28,TRBJ1-1,CESRDRGRTEAFF,TGTGAATCCCGGGACAGGGGGAGGACTGAAGCTTTCTTT
14,-,TRBD1,TRBV19,TRBJ2-7,CASSTNRGHYEQYF,TGTGCCAGTAGTACAAACAGGGGGCACTACGAGCAGTACTTC
13,-,TRBD1,TRBV29-1,TRBJ2-7,CSVLTGTDYEQYF,TGCAGCGTCTTAACCGGGACAGACTACGAGCAGTACTTC
15,-,-,TRBV7-5,TRBJ1-1,CVRIKRGSSRTEAFF,TGTGTCAGAATCAAGAGGGGCTCATCGCGCACTGAAGCTTTCTTT
16,few,TRBD1,TRBV9,TRBJ1-6,CASSPPGQGGNSPLHF,TGTGCCAGCAGCCCCCCAGGACAGGGGGGGAATTCACCCCTCCACTTT
15,-,-,TRBV18,TRBJ1-5,CASSPRGQSNQPQHF,TGTGCCAGCTCACCCCGGGGACAAAGCAATCAGCCCCAGCATTTT
14,-,TRBD1,TRBV11-2,TRBJ1-2,CASSEWTTGRFYTF,TGTGCCAGCAGCGAATGGACGACAGGGAGATTCTACACCTTC
18,few,-,TRBV3-1/TRBV3-2,TRBJ2-6,CASSQVYGKYSGANVLTF,TGTGCCAGCAGCCAAGTATACGGGAAGTACTCTGGGGCCAACGTCCTGACTTTC
13,once,TRBD1,TRBV6-5,TRBJ1-2,CASSYGAGGGYTF,TGTGCCAGCAGTTACGGGGCAGGGGGAGGCTACACCTTC
15,-,-,TRBV12-5,TRBJ1-2,CASGLATVENYGYTF,TGTGCTAGTGGTTTGGCGACGGTGGAGAACTATGGCTACACCTTC
13,-,-,TRBV12-3/TRBV12-4,TRBJ1-1,CASMRDTNTEAFF,TGTGCCAGCATGCGGGACACGAACACTGAAGCTTTCTTT
14,-,-,TRBV5-1,TRBJ1-6,CASSLATGNSPLHF,TGCGCCAGCAGCTTGGCCACAGGGAATTCACCCCTCCACTTT
14,-,-,TRBV27,TRBJ1-2,CASSSGAVGYGYTF,TGTGCCAGCTCCTCCGGGGCGGTGGGCTATGGCTACACCTTC
17,-,-,TRBV21-1,TRBJ2-7,CASSKGGKREERYEQYF,TGTGCCAGCAGCAAAGGGGGGAAGCGGGAGGAGCGCTACGAGCAGTACTTC
15,-,-,TRBV6-1,TRBJ1-2,CASSELGGENYGYTF,TGTGCCAGCAGTGAATTGGGGGGGGAGAACTATGGCTACACCTTC
14,-,TRBD1,TRBV7-2,TRBJ1-4,CASSWTGGDEKLFF,TGTGCCAGCAGCTGGACAGGGGGCGACGAAAAACTGTTTTTT
15,once,TRBD1,TRBV28,TRBJ1-6,CASSYYGQGGSPLHF,TGTGCCAGCAGTTATTATGGACAGGGAGGATCACCCCTCCACTTT
16,once,TRBD1,TRBV4-2,TRBJ1-5,CASSQAVQGSNQPQHF,TGTGCCAGCAGCCAAGCGGTACAGGGGAGCAATCAGCCCCAGCATTTT
15,-,-,TRBV10-3,TRBJ1-1,CAISESQDLNTEAFF,TGTGCCATCAGTGAGTCACAGGATTTGAACACTGAAGCTTTCTTT
15,-,-,TRBV30,TRBJ1-1,CAWSIGEYRGTEAFF,TGTGCCTGGAGTATCGGGGAATATCGGGGCACTGAAGCTTTCTTT
12,-,-,TRBV12-3/TRBV12-4,TRBJ1-3,CASSIDGNTIYF,TGTGCCAGCAGTATAGATGGAAACACCATATATTTT
16,-,TRBD1,TRBV27,TRBJ2-1,CASSGDRILSYNEQFF,TGTGCCAGCAGCGGGGACAGGATACTCTCCTACAATGAGCAGTTCTTC
15,-,-,TRBV7-9,TRBJ2-5,CASSYEGSRSETQYF,TGTGCCAGCAGCTATGAAGGCAGCCGCTCCGAGACCCAGTACTTC
17,once,-,TRBV5-6,TRBJ1-4,CASSWTPISSTNEKLFF,TGTGCCAGCAGCTGGACCCCTATTTCCTCAACTAATGAAAAACTGTTTTTT
14,-,-,TRBV7-9,TRBJ2-7,CASSQRGSGYEQYF,TGTGCCAGCAGCCAGAGGGGGTCGGGCTACGAGCAGTACTTC